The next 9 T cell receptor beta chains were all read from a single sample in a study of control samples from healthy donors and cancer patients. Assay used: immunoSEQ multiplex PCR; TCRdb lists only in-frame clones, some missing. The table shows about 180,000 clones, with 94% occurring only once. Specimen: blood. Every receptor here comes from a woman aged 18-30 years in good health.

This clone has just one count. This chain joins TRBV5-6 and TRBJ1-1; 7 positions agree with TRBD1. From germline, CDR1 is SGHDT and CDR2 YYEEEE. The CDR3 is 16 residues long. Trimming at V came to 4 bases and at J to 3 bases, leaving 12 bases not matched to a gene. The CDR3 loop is CASSRIDRVRDTEAFF. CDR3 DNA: TGTGCCAGCAGCCGGATTGACAGGGTGAGAGACACTGAAGCTTTCTTT. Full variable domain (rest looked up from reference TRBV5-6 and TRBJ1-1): DAGVTQSPTHLIKTRGQQVTLRCSPKSGHDTVSWYQQALGQGPQFIFQYYEEEERQRGNFPDRFSGHQFPNYSSELNVNALLLGDSALYLCASSRIDRVRDTEAFFGQGTRLTVV.

CDR3 sequence (DNA): TGTGCCAGCAGCCTATCCCAGGGGGCTCGGGGCTACACCTTC. Its protein product is CASSLSQGARGYTF. The V gene is TRBV6-5, the J gene TRBJ1-2; TRBD1 matches at 8 bases. Germline V gene sequence: CDR1 MNHEY, CDR2 SVGAGI. J was trimmed by 8 bases and V by 6 bases; bases with no gene match: 11. The CDR3 contains 14 residues.

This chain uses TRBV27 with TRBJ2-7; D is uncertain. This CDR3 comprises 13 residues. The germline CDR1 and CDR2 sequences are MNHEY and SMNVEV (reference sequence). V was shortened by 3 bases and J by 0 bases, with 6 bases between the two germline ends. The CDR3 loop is CASSFSSSYEQYF. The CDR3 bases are TGTGCCAGCAGTTTCTCAAGCTCCTACGAGCAGTACTTC.

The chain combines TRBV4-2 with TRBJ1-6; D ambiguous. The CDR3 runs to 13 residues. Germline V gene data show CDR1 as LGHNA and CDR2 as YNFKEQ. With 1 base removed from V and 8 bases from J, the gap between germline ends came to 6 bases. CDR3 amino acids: CASSQVLDSPLHF. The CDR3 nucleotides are TGTGCCAGCAGCCAAGTCTTGGATTCACCCCTCCACTTT.

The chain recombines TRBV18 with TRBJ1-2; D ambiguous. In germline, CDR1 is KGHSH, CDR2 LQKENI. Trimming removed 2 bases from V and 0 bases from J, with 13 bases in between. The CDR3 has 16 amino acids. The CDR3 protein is CASSPGSLQANYGYTF. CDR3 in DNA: TGTGCCAGCTCACCAGGCTCTCTTCAAGCTAACTATGGCTACACCTTC. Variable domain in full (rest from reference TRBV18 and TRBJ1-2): NAGVMQNPRHLVRRRGQEARLRCSPMKGHSHVYWYRQLPEEGLKFMVYLQKENIIDESGMPKERFSAEFPKEGPSILRIQQVVRGDSAAYFCASSPGSLQANYGYTFGSGTRLTVV.

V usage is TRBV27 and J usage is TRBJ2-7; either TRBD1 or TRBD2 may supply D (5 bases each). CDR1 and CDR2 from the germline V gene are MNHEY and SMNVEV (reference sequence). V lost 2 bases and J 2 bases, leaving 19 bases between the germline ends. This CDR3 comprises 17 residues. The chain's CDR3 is CASSLTKGTALPYEQYF. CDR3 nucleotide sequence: TGTGCCAGCAGTTTAACAAAAGGGACCGCCCTTCCCTACGAGCAGTACTTC.

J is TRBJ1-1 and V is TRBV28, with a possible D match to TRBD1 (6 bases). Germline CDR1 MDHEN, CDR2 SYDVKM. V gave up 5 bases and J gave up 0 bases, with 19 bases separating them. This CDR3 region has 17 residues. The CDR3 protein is CASSPPGVVEMNTEAFF. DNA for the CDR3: TGTGCCAGCAGTCCACCAGGGGTAGTAGAAATGAACACTGAAGCTTTCTTT.

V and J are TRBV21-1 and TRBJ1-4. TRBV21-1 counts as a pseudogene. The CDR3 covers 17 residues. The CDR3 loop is CASSKGCKDGLGEKLFF. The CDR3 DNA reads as TGTGCCAGCAGCAAGGGATGTAAGGACGGCCTGGGTGAAAAACTGTTTTTT.

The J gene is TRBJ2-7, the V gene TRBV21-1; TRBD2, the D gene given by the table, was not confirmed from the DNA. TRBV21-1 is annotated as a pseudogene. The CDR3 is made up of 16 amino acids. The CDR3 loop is CASIQEPIWEAYEQYF. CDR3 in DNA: TGTGCCAGTATACAGGAGCCTATCTGGGAGGCCTACGAGCAGTACTTC.